This TCR beta chain was identified in a study of blood T cell repertoires in COVID-19. Study-wide background: Acute and convalescent COVID-19 samples came from the United States, Italy and Spain.

The table came from immunoSEQ multiplex PCR; TCRdb's copy has only in-frame clones and leaves some out. The sample holds hundreds of thousands of clones; around 89% are singletons and the top ten take 1%. Per the germline V gene, CDR1 is MGHRA and CDR2 is YSYEKL. V was shortened by 4 bases and J by 2 bases, with 12 bases between the two germline ends. The CDR3 length is 14 residues. This receptor was obtained from a woman in her 40s with COVID-19, enrolled during active disease. The chain carries TRBV4-1 and TRBJ2-7; D is possibly TRBD1 (5 bases). The sequenced sample consisted of peripheral blood. The CDR3 DNA sequence: TGCGCCAGCAGCCCTCTGGGGCTCACCTACGAGCAGTACTTC. As protein: CASSPLGLTYEQYF.